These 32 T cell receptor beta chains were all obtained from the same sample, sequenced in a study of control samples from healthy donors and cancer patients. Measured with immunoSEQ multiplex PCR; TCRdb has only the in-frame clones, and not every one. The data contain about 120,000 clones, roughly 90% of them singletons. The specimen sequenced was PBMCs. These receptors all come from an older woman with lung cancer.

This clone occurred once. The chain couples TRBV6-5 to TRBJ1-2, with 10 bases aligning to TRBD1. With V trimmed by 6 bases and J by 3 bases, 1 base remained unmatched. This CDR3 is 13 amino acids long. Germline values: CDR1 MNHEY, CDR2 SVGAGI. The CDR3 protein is CASRGTGDYGYTF. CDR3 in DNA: TGTGCCAGCAGAGGGACAGGGGACTATGGCTACACCTTC.

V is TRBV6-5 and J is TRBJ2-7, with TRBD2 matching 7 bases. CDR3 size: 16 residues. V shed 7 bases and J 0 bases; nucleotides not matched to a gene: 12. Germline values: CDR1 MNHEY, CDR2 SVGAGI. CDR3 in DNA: TGTGCCAGCACTTTCTCTCTAGCGGATAGCTCCTACGAGCAGTACTTC. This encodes CASTFSLADSSYEQYF.

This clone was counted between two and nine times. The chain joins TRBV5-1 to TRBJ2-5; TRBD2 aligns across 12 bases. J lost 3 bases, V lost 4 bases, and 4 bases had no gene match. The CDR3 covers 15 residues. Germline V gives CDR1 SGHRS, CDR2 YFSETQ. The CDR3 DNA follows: TGCGCCAGCAGCGGGACTAGCGGGTGGAAAGAGACCCAGTACTTC. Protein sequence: CASSGTSGWKETQYF. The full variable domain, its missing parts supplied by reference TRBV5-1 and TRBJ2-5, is KAGVTQTPRYLIKTRGQQVTLSCSPISGHRSVSWYQQTPGQGLQFLFEYFSETQRNKGNFPGRFSGRQFSNSRSEMNVSTLELGDSALYLCASSGTSGWKETQYFGPGTRLLVL.

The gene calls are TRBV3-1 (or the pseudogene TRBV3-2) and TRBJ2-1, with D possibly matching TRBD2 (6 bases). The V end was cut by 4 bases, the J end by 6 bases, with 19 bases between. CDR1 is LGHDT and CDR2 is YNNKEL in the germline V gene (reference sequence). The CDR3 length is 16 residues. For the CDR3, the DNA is TGTGCCAGCAGCCGCGGGTGGCGGCGGGATGGCAATGAGCAGTTCTTC. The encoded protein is CASSRGWRRDGNEQFF.

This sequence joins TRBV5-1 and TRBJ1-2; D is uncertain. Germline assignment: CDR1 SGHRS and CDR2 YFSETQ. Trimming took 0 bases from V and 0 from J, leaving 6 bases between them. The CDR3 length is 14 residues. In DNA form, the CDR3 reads TGCGCCAGCAGCTTGGAGGTCCCTAACTATGGCTACACCTTC. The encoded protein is CASSLEVPNYGYTF.

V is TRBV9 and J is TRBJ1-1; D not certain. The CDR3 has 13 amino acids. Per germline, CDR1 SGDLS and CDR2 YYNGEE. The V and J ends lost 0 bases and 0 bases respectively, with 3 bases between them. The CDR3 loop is CASSVEVNTEAFF. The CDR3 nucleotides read TGTGCCAGCAGCGTAGAGGTGAACACTGAAGCTTTCTTT. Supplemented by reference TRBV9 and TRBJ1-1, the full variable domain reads DSGVTQTPKHLITATGQRVTLRCSPRSGDLSVYWYQQSLDQGLQFLIQYYNGEERAKGNILERFSAQQFPDLHSELNLSSLELGDSALYFCASSVEVNTEAFFGQGTRLTVV.

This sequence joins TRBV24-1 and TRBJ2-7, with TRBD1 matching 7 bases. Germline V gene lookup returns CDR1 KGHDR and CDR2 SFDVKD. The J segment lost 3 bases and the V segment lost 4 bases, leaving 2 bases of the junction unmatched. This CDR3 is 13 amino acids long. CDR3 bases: TGTGCCACCAGTGAATCAGGGGGCTACGAGCAGTACTTC. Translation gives CATSESGGYEQYF.

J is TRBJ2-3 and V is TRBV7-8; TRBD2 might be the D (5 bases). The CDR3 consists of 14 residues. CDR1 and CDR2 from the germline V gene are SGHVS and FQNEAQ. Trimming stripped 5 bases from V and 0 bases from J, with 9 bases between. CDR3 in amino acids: CASSPRGSTDTQYF. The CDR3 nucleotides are TGTGCCAGCAGCCCCCGGGGTAGCACAGATACGCAGTATTTT. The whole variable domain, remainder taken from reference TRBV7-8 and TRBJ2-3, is GAGVSQSPRYKVAKRGQDVALRCDPISGHVSLFWYQQALGQGPEFLTYFQNEAQLDKSGLPSDRFFAERPEGSVSTLKIQRTQQEDSAVYLCASSPRGSTDTQYFGPGTRLTVL.

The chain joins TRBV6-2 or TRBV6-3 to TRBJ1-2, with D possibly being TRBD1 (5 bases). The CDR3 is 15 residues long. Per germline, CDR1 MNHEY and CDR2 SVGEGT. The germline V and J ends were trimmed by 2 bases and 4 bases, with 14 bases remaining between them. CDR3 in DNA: TGTGCCAGCAGTTACGCACTAGACAGCCTCTATGGCTACACCTTC. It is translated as CASSYALDSLYGYTF.

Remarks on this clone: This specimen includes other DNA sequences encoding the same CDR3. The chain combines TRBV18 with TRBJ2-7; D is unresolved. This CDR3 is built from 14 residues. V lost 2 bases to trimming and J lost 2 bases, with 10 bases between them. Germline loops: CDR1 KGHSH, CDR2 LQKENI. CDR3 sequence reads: CASSPGRGPYEQYF. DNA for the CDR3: TGTGCCAGCTCACCAGGGCGCGGACCCTACGAGCAGTACTTC.

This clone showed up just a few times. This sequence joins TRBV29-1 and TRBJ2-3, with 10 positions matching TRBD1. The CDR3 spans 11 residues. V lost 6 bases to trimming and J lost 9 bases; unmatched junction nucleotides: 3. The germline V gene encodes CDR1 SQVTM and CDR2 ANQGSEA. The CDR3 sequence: CSVDRGITQYF. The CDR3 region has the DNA TGCAGCGTGGACAGGGGGATAACGCAGTATTTT.

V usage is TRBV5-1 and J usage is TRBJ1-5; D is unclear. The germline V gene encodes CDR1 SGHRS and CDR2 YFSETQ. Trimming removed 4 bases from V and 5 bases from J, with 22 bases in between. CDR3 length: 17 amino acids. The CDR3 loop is CASSRQPLTRSDQPQHF. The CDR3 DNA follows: TGCGCCAGCAGCCGACAACCTCTGACACGGTCAGATCAGCCCCAGCATTTT.

In nucleotides, the CDR3 is TGTGCCAGCAGTTCCAACCAGGGTAACTATGGCTACACCTTC. This translates into CASSSNQGNYGYTF. This chain connects TRBV6-6 to TRBJ1-2; the D gene is possibly TRBD1 (5 bases). This CDR3 is built from 14 residues. Germline loops: CDR1 MNHNY, CDR2 SVGAGI (reference sequence). V lost 4 bases and J 1 base, leaving 10 bases between the germline ends.

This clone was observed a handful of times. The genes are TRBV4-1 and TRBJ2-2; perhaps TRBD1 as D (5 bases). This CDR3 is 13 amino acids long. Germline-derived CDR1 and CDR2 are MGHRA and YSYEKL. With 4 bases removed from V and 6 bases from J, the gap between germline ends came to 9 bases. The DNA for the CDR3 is TGCGCCAGCAGCCTACGCAGGGCCGGGGAGCTGTTTTTT. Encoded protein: CASSLRRAGELFF.

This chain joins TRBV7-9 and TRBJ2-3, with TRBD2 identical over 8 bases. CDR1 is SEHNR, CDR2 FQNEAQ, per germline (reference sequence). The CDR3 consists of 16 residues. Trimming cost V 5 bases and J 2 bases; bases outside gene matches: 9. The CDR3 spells CASSLGGGADTDTQYF. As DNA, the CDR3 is TGTGCCAGCAGCCTCGGGGGGGGCGCGGACACAGATACGCAGTATTTT.

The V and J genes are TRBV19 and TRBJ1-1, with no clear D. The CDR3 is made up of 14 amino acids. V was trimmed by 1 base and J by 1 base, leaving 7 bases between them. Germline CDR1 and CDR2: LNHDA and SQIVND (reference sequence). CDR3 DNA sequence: TGTGCCAGTAGTATAGCACGAGGGAACACTGAAGCTTTCTTT. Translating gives CASSIARGNTEAFF.

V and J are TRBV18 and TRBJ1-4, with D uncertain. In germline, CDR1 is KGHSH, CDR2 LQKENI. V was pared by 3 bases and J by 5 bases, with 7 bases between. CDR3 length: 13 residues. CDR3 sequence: CASSPGSNEKLFF. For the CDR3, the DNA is TGTGCCAGCTCACCGGGGTCAAATGAAAAACTGTTTTTT.

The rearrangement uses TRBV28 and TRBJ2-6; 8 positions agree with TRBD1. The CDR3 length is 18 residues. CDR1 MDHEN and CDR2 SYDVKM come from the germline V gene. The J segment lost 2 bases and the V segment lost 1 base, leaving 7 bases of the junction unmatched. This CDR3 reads CASSLSRRTGPGANVLTF. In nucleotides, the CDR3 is TGTGCCAGCAGTTTATCCCGCCGGACAGGGCCTGGGGCCAACGTCCTGACTTTC.

The CDR3 reads CASSPDRAGQPQHF. The CDR3 bases are TGTGCCAGCTCCCCCGACAGGGCTGGGCAGCCCCAGCATTTT. The chain uses TRBV18 and TRBJ1-5, with TRBD1 matching 7 bases. The CDR3 has 14 residues. Germline values: CDR1 KGHSH, CDR2 LQKENI. Trimming took 6 bases from V and 7 from J; bases not matched to a gene: 9.

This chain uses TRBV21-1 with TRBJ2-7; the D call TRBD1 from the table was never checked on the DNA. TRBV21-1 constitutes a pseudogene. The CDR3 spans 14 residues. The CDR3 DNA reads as TGTGCCAGCAGGGACAGGGGGAGGTCCTACGAGCAGTACTTC. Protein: CASRDRGRSYEQYF.

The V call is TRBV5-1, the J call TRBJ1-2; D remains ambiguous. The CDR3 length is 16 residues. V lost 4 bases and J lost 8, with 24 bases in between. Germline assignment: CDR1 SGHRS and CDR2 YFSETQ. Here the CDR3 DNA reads TGCGCCAGCAGCCCCAACCCAGGAGTAGAATGGAACGGCTACACCTTC. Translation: CASSPNPGVEWNGYTF.

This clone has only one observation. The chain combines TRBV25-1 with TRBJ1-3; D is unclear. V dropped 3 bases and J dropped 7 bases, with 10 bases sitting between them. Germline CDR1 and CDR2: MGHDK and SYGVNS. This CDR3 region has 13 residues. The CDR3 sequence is CASSDQLRNTIYF. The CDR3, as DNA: TGTGCCAGCAGTGACCAACTCAGGAACACCATATATTTT.

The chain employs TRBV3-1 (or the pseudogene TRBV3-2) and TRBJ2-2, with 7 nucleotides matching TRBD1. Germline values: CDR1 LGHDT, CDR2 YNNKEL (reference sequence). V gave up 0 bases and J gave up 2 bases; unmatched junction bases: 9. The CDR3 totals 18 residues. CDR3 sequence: CASSQDHPGGLNTGELFF. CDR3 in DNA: TGTGCCAGCAGCCAAGATCATCCAGGGGGTTTAAACACCGGGGAGCTGTTTTTT.

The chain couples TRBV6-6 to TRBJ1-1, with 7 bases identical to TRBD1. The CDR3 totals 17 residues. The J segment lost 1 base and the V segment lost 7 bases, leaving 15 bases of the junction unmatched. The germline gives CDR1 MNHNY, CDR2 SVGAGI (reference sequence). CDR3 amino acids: CASNRQGIAATNTEAFF. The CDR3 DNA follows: TGTGCCAGCAATCGACAGGGCATTGCTGCCACGAACACTGAAGCTTTCTTT.

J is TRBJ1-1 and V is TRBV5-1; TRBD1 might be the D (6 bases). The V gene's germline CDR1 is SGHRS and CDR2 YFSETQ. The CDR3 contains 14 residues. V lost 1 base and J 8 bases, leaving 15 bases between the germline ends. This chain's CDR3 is CASSLMGGFSEAFF. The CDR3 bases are TGCGCCAGCAGCTTGATGGGGGGCTTTTCAGAAGCTTTCTTT.

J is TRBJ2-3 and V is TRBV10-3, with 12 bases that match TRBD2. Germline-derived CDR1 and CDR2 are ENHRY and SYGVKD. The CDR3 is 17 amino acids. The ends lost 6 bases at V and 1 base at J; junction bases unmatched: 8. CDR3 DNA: TGTGCCATCAGGGCTAGCGGGGGGGCCTTTCGCACAGATACGCAGTATTTT. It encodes CAIRASGGAFRTDTQYF.

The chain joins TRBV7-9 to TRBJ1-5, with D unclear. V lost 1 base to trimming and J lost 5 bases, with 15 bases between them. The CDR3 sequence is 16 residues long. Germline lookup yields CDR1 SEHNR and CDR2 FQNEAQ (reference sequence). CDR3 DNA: TGTGCCAGCAGCTTAGGACTCGGGTCAGACGATCAGCCCCAGCATTTT. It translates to CASSLGLGSDDQPQHF.

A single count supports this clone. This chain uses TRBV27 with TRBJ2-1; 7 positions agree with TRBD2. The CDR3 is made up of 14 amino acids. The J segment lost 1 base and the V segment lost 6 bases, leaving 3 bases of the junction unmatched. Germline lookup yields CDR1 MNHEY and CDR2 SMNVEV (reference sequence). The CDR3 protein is CASRGRESYNEQFF. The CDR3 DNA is TGTGCCAGCAGAGGGCGGGAGTCCTACAATGAGCAGTTCTTC.

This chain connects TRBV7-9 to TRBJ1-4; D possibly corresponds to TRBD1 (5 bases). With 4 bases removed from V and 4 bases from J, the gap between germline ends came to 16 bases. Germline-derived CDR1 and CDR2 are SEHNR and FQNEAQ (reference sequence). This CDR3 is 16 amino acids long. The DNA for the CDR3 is TGTGCCAGCAGCTCCTATGGGGGAAGGGTTAATGAAAAACTGTTTTTT. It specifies CASSSYGGRVNEKLFF.

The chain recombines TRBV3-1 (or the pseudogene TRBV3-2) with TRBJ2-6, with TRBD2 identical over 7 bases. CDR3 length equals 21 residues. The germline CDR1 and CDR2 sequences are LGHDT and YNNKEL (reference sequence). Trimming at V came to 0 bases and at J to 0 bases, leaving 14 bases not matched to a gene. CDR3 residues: CASSQDLRLAVQISGANVLTF. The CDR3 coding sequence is TGTGCCAGCAGCCAAGATCTAAGGCTAGCGGTGCAAATCTCTGGGGCCAACGTCCTGACTTTC.

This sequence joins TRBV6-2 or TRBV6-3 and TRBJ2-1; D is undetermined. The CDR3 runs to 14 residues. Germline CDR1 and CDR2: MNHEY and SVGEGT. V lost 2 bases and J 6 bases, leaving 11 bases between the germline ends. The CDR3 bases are TGTGCCAGCAGTTACCCCCCCCCACCCAATGAGCAGTTCTTC. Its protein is CASSYPPPPNEQFF.

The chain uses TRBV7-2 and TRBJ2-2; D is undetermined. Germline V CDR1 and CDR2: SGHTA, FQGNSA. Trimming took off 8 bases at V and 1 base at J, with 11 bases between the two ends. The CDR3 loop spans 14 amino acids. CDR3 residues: CASSVMQNTGELFF. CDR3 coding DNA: TGTGCCAGCTCCGTTATGCAGAACACCGGGGAGCTGTTTTTT.